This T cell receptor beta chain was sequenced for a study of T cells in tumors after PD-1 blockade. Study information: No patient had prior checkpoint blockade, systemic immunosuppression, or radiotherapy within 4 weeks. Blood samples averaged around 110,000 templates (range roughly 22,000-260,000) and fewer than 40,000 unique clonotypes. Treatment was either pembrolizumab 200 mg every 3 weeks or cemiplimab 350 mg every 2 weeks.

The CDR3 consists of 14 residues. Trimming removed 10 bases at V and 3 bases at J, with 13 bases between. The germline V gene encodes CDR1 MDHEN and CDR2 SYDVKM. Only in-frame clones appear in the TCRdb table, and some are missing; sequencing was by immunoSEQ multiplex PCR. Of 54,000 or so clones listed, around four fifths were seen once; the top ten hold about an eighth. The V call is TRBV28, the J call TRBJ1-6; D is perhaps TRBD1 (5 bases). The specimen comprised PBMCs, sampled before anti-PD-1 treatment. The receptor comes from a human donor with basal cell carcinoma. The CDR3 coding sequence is TGTGCCACCTCGGGGGGGTTCTATAATTCACCCCTCCACTTT. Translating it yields CATSGGFYNSPLHF.